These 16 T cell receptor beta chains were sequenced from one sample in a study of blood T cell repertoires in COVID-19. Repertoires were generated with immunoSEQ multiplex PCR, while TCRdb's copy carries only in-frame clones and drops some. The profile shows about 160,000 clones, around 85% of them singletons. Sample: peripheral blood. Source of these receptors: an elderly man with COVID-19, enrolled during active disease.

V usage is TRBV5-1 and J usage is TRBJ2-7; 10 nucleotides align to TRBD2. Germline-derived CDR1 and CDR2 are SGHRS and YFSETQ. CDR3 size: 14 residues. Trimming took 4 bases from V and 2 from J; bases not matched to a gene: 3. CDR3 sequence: CASSISGGAYEQYF. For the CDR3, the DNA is TGCGCCAGCAGCATAAGCGGGGGGGCCTACGAGCAGTACTTC.

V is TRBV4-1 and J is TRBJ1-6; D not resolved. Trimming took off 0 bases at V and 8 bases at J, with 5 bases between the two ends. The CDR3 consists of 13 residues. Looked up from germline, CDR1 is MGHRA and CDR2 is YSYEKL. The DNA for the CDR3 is TGCGCCAGCAGCCAAGATCCTGATTCACCCCTCCACTTT. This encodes CASSQDPDSPLHF.

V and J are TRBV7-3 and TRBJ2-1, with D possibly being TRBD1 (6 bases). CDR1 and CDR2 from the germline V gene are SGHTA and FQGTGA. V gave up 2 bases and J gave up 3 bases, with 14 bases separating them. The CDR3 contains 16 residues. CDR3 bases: TGTGCCAGCAGCTTATTGGGGACAAGGGACTACAATGAGCAGTTCTTC. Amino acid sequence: CASSLLGTRDYNEQFF.

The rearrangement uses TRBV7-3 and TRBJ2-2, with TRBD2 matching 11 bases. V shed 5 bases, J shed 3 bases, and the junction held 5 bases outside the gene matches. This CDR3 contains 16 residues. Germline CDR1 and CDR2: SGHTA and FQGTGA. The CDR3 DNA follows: TGTGCCAGCAGCCCTAAACTAGCGGGGGACACCGGGGAGCTGTTTTTT. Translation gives CASSPKLAGDTGELFF.

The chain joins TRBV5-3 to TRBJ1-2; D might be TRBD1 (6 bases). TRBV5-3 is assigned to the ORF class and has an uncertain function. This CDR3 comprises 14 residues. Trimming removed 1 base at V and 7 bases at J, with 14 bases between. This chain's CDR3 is CARSLRGKGVGYTF. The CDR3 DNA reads TGTGCCAGAAGCTTGAGGGGGAAAGGAGTTGGCTACACCTTC.

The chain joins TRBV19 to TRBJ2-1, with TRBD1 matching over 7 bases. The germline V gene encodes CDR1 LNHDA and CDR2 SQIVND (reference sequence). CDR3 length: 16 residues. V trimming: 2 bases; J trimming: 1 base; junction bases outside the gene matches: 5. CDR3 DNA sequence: TGTGCCAGTAGTATATCGGCAGGGGGATCCTACAATGAGCAGTTCTTC. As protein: CASSISAGGSYNEQFF.

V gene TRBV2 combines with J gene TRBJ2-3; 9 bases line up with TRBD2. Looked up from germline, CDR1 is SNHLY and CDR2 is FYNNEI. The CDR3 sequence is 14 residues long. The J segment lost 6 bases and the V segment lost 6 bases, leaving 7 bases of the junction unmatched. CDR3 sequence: CASREGLAGDTQYF. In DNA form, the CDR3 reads TGTGCCAGCAGGGAGGGACTAGCAGGGGATACGCAGTATTTT.

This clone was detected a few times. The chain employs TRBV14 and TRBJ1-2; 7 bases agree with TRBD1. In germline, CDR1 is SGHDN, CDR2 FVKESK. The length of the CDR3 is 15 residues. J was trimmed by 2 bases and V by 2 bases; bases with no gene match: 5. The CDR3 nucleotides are TGTGCCAGCAGCCAATTGCCGGGACAGAACTATGGCTACACCTTC. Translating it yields CASSQLPGQNYGYTF. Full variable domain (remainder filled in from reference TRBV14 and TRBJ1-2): EAGVTQFPSHSVIEKGQTVTLRCDPISGHDNLYWYRRVMGKEIKFLLHFVKESKQDESGMPNNRFLAERTGGTYSTLKVQPAELEDSGVYFCASSQLPGQNYGYTFGSGTRLTVV.

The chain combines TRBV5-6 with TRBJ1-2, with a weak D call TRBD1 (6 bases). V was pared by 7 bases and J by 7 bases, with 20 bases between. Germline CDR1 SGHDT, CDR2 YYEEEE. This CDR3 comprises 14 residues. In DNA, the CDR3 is TGTGCCAGCGGTTCTGGGGGGGCTACAACTGGCTACACCTTC. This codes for CASGSGGATTGYTF.

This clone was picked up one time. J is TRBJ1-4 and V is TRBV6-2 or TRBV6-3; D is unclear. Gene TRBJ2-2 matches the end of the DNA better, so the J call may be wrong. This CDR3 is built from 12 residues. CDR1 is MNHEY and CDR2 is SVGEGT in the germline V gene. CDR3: CASSYTSGELFF. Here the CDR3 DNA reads TGTGCCAGCAGTTACACCTCCGGGGAGCTGTTTTTT.

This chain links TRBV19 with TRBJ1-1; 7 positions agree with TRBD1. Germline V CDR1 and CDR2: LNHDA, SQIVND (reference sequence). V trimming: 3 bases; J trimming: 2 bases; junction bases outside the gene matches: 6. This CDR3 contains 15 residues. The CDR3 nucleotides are TGTGCCAGTAGTATCTTCGGGACAGCTAACACTGAAGCTTTCTTT. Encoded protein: CASSIFGTANTEAFF. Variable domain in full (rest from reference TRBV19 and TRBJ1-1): DGGITQSPKYLFRKEGQNVTLSCEQNLNHDAMYWYRQDPGQGLRLIYYSQIVNDFQKGDIAEGYSVSREKKESFPLTVTSAQKNPTAFYLCASSIFGTANTEAFFGQGTRLTVV.

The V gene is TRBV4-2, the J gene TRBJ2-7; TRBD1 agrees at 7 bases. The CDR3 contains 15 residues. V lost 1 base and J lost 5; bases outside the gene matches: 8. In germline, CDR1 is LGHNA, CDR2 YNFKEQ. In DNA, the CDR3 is TGTGCCAGCAGCCAAGGCGACAGGGAAGTTGACGAGCAGTACTTC. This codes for CASSQGDREVDEQYF.

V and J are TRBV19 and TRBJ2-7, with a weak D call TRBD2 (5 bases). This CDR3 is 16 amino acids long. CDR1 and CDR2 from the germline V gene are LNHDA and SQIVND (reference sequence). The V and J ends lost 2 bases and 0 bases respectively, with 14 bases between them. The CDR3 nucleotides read TGTGCCAGTAGTATAAACGGGGTTGGGGACTCCTACGAGCAGTACTTC. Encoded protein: CASSINGVGDSYEQYF. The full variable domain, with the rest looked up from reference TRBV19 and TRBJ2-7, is DGGITQSPKYLFRKEGQNVTLSCEQNLNHDAMYWYRQDPGQGLRLIYYSQIVNDFQKGDIAEGYSVSREKKESFPLTVTSAQKNPTAFYLCASSINGVGDSYEQYFGPGTRLTVT.

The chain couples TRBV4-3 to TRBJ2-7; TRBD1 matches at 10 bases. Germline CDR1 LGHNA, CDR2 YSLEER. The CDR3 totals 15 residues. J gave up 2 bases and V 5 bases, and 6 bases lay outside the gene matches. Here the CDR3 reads CASSVRDRGPYEQYF. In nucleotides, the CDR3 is TGCGCCAGCAGCGTCCGGGACAGGGGACCCTACGAGCAGTACTTC.

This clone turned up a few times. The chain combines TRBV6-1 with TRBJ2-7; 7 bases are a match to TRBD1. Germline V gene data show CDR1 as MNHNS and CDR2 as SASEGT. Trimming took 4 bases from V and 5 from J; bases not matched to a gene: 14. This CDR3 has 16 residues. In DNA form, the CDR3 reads TGTGCCAGCAGTGTCCGGGCCGGGACAGAACTTAACGAGCAGTACTTC. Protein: CASSVRAGTELNEQYF.

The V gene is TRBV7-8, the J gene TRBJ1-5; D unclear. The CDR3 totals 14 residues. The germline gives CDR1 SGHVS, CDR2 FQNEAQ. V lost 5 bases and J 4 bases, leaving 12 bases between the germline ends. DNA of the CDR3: TGTGCCAGCAGCCTTCAGAGGGAGAATCAGCCCCAGCATTTT. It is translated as CASSLQRENQPQHF.